This TCR beta chain was recorded in a study of OX40 agonist ivuxolimab in advanced cancers. V was clipped by 11 bases and J by 5 bases, with 15 bases between them. Germline-derived CDR1 and CDR2 are MNHNS and SASEGT. CDR3 size: 12 residues. Measured with immunoSEQ multiplex PCR; TCRdb has only the in-frame clones, and not every one. The sample contains about 40,000 clones, about 89% of which appear only once. Material: CD4+ or CD8+ T cells sorted from blood, obtained in a trial of the OX40 agonist ivuxolimab. This sequence was found in an adult with an advanced solid tumor such as melanoma, head and neck, liver or kidney cancer. J is TRBJ1-2 and V is TRBV6-1, with a weak D call TRBD1 (6 bases). CDR3 nucleotides: TGTGCCTCCAACCCAGGGGAGTATGGCTACACCTTC. Protein sequence: CASNPGEYGYTF.